In its sample, the clone carrying this T cell receptor beta chain was seen many times. The source of the sample is a study of early T cells in non-severe SARS-CoV-2 infection. Looking at the study overall: Whole-blood bulk RNA, unsorted, was sequenced, and chains were unpaired.

cDNA molecules, individually, were tagged with unique molecular identifiers. TCRdb redid the calling of the 5' RACE reads with MiXCR, one entry per CDR3 protein. The top ten clones hold about 0.9% of a sample with about 27,000 distinct CDR3 sequences, 5% to 6.5% of them seen once. V gave up 5 bases and J gave up 3 bases, with 10 bases separating them. This CDR3 comprises 13 residues. CDR1 and CDR2 from the germline V gene are LGHNT and FRNRAP. The rearrangement uses TRBV12-5 and TRBJ2-5, with a possible D match to TRBD2 (6 bases). This receptor was identified in an adult who was a healthcare worker with PCR-confirmed SARS-CoV-2 infection or an uninfected control (not recorded which). Sequenced material: whole blood. The CDR3 here is CASGRDLKETQYF. In DNA, the CDR3 is TGTGCTAGTGGTCGGGACTTAAAAGAGACCCAGTACTTC.